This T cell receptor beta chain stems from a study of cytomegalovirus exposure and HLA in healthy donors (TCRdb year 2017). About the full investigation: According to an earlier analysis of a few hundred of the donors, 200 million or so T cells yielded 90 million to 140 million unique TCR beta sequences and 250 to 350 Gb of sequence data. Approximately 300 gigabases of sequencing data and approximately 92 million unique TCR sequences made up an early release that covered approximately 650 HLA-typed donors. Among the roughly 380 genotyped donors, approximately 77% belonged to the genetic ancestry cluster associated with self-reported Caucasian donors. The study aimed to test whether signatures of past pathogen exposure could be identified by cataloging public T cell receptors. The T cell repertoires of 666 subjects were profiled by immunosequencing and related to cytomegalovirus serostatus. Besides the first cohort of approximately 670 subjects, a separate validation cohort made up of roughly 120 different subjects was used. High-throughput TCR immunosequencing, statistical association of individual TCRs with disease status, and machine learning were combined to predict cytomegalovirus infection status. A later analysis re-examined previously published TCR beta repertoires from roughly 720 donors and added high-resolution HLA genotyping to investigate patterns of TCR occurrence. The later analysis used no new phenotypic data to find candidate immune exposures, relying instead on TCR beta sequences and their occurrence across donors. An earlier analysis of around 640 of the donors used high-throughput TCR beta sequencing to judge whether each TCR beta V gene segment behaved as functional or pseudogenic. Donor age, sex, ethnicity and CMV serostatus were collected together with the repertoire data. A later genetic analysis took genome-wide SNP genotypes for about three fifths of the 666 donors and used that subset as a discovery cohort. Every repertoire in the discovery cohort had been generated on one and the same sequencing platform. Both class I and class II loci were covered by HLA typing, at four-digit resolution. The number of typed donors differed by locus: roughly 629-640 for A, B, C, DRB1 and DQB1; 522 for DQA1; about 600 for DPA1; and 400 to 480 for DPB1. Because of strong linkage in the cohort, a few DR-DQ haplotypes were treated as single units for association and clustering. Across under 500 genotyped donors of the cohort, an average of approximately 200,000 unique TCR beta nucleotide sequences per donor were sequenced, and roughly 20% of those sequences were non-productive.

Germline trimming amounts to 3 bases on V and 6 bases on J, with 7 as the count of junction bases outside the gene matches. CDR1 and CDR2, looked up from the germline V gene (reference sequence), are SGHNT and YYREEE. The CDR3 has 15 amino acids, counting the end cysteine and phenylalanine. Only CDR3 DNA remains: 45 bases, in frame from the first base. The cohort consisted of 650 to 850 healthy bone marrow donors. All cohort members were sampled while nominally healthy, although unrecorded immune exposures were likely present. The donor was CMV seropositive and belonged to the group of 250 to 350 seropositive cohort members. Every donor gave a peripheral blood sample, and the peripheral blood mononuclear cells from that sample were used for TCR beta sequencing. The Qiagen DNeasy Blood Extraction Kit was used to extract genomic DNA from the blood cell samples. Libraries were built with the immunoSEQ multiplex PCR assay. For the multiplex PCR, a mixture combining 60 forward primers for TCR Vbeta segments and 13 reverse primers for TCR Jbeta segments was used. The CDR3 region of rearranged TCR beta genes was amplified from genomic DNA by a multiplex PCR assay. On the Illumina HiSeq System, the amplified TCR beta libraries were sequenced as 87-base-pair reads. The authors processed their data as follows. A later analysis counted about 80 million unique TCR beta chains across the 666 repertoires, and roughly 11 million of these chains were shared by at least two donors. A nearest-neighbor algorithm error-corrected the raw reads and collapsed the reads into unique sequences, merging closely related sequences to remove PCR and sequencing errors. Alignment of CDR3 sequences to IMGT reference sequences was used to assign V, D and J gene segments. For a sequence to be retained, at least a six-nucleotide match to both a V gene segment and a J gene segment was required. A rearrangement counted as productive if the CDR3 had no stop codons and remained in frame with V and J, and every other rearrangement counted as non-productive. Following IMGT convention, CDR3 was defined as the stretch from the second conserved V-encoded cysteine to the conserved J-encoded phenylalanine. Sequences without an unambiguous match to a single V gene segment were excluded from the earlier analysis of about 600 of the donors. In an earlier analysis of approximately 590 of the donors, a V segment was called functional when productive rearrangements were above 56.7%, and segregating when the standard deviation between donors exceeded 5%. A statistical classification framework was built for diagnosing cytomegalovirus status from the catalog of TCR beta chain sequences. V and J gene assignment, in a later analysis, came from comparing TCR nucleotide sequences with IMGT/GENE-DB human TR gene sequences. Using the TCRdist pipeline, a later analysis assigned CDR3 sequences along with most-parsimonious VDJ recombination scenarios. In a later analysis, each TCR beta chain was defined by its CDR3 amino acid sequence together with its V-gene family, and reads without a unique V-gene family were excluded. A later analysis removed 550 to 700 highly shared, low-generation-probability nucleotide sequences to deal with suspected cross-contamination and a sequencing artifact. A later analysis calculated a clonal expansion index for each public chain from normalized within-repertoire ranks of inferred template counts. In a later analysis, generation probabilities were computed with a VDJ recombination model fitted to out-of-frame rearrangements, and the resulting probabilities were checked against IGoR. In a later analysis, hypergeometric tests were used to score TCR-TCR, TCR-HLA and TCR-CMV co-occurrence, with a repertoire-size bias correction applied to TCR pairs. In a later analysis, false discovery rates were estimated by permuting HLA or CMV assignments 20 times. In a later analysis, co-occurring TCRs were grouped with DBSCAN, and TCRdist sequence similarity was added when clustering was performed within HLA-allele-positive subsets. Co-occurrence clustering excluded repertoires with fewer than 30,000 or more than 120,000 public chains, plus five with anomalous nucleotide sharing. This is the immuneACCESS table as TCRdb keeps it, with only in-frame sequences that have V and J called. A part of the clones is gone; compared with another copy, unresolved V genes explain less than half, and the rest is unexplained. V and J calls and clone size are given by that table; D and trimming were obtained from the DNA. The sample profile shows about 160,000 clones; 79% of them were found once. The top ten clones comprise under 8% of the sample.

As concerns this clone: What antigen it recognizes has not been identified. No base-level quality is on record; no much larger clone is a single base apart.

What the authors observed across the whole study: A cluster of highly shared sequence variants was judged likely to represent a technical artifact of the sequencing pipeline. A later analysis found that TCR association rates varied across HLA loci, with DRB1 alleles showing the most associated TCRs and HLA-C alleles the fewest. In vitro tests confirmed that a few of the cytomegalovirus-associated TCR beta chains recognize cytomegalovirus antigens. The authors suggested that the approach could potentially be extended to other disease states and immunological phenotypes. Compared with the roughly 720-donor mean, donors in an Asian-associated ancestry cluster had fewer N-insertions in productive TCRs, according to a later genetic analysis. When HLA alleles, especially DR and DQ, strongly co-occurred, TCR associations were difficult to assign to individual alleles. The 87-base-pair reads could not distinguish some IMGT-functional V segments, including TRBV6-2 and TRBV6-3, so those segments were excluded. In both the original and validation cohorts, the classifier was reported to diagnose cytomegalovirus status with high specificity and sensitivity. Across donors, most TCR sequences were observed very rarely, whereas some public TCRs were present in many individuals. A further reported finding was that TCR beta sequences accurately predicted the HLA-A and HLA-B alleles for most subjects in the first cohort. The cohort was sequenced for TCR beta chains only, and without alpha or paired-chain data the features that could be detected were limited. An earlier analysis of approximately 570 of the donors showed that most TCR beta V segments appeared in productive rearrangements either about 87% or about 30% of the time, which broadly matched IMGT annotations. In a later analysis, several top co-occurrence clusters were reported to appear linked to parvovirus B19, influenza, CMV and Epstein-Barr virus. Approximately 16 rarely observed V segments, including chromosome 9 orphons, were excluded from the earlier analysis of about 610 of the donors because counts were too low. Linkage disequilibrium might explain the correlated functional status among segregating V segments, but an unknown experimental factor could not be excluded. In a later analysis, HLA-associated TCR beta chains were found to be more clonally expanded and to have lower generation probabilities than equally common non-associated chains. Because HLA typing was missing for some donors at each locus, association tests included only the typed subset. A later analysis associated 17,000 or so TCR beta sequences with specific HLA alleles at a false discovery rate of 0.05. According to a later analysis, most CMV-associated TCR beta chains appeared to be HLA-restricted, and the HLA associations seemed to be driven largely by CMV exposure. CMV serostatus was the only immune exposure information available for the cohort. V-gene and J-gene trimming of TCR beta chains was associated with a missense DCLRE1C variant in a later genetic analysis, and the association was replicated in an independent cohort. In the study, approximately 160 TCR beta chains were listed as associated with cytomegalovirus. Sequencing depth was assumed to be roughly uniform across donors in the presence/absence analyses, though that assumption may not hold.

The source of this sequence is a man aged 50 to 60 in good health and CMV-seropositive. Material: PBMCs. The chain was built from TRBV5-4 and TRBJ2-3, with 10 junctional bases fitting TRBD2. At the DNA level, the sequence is TGTGCCAGCAGCTCTCGGGTAGCGGGAGGCGATACGCAGTATTTT. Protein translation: CASSSRVAGGDTQYF.